The 3 T cell receptor beta chains below all came from one sample that was sequenced in a study of cytomegalovirus exposure and HLA in healthy donors (TCRdb year 2017). The library was generated by the immunoSEQ multiplex PCR assay. The multiplex PCR relied on a mix of 60 forward primers for TCR Vbeta segments and 13 reverse primers for TCR Jbeta segments. TCRdb limited this immuneACCESS table to in-frame rearrangements with V and J called. A share of clones is missing; checked studies link under half to unresolved V genes, and the rest is unexplained. This sample comprises 150,000 to 200,000 clones, roughly three quarters of them detected only once. The ten largest clonotypes hold around 13% of the sample. The specimen sequenced was PBMCs. These receptors were obtained from a woman aged 45 to 65 in good health and CMV-seropositive.

The V and J genes are TRBV6-1 and TRBJ2-3, with 9 bases fitting TRBD1. The junction had 2 bases not matched to a gene; V was cut back by 6 bases and J by 4 bases. The V gene's germline CDR1 is MNHNS and CDR2 SASEGT. The CDR3 runs 13 residues. The CDR3 sequence is CASRDRGADTQYF. The CDR3 DNA follows: TGTGCCAGCAGGGACAGGGGAGCAGATACGCAGTATTTT.

The CDR3 loop is CASSVGADPDTQYF. The DNA of the CDR3 is TGTGCCAGCAGCGTAGGGGCAGACCCAGATACGCAGTATTTT. V gene TRBV9 combines with J gene TRBJ2-3; no clear D gene. The germline V gene encodes CDR1 SGDLS and CDR2 YYNGEE. Trimming stripped 0 bases from V and 4 bases from J, with 9 bases between. This CDR3 contains 14 residues.

The chain combines TRBV5-4 with TRBJ1-3, with D perhaps matching TRBD1 (5 bases). Germline V CDR1 and CDR2: SGHNT, YYREEE (reference sequence). The CDR3 has 16 amino acids. V was clipped by 0 bases and J by 2 bases, with 12 bases between them. The CDR3 DNA sequence: TGTGCCAGCAGCTTGGTGGGCAGGGCTCCTGGAAACACCATATATTTT. This encodes CASSLVGRAPGNTIYF.